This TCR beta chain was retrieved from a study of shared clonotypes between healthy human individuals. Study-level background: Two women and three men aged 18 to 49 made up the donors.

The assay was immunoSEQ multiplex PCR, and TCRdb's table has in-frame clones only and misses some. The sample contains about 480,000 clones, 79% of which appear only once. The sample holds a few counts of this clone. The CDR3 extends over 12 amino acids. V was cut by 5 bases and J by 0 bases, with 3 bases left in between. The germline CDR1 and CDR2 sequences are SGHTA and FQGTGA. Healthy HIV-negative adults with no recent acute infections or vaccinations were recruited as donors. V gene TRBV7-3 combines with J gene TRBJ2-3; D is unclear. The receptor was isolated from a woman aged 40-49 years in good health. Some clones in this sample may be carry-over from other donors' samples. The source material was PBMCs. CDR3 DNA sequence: TGTGCCAGCAGCAAAAGCACAGATACGCAGTATTTT. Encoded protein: CASSKSTDTQYF.